This passage covers 30 T cell receptor beta chains from one sample sequenced in a study of cytomegalovirus exposure and HLA in healthy donors. PCR primers comprised 60 Vbeta and 13 Jbeta primers. The assay was immunoSEQ multiplex PCR, and TCRdb's table has in-frame clones only and misses some. The sample carries about 95,000 clones, roughly 79% recorded once. The sample comprised PBMCs. These receptors originate from a woman aged 40 to 55 in good health and CMV-seronegative.

In regard to this clone: One junction end does not reproduce the germline sequence, and a read error may be involved. This rearrangement joins TRBV18 to TRBJ2-7; 9 positions agree with TRBD2. This CDR3 spans 18 amino acids. Germline lookup yields CDR1 KGHSH and CDR2 LQKENI. CDR3 loop: CASSPPPPLAGLSHEQYF. The CDR3 DNA sequence: TGTGCCAGCTCACCACCCCCCCCACTAGCGGGTCTCTCCCACGAGCAGTACTTC.

This clone was counted a few times. The rearrangement joins TRBV6-1 to TRBJ1-1; 8 nucleotides match TRBD1. V trimming: 7 bases; J trimming: 8 bases; junction bases outside the gene matches: 12. CDR1 and CDR2 (germline): MNHNS, SASEGT. This CDR3 is 14 amino acids long. This CDR3 reads CASILGQGWGEAFF. The CDR3 DNA follows: TGTGCCAGCATCCTAGGACAGGGATGGGGGGAAGCTTTCTTT.

The chain recombines TRBV7-8 with TRBJ2-1, with no clear D. In germline, CDR1 is SGHVS, CDR2 FQNEAQ. V was trimmed by 1 base and J by 0 bases, leaving 19 bases between them. This CDR3 is 19 amino acids long. CDR3 nucleotide sequence: TGTGCCAGCAGCTTAGTAAGACCGCAGGCTATCAGCTCCTACAATGAGCAGTTCTTC. It encodes CASSLVRPQAISSYNEQFF.

This sequence joins TRBV25-1 and TRBJ1-1; possibly TRBD1 for D (5 bases). V lost 6 bases and J 1 base, leaving 9 bases between the germline ends. The CDR3 has 13 residues. CDR1 MGHDK and CDR2 SYGVNS come from the germline V gene. Here the CDR3 DNA reads TGTGCCAGCAGGACGACAGAGAACACTGAAGCTTTCTTT. Translated: CASRTTENTEAFF.

This chain joins TRBV11-2 and TRBJ2-6, with D perhaps matching TRBD2 (6 bases). CDR1 and CDR2 (germline): SGHAT, FQNNGV. This CDR3 comprises 16 residues. V was clipped by 1 base and J by 2 bases, with 9 bases between them. The CDR3 is CASSLAGGTGANVLTF. Here the CDR3 DNA reads TGTGCCAGCAGCTTAGCGGGCGGGACTGGGGCCAACGTCCTGACTTTC.

V and J are TRBV13 and TRBJ2-5; 8 bases agree with TRBD2. Germline V gene lookup returns CDR1 PRHDT and CDR2 FYEKMQ (reference sequence). The CDR3 loop spans 15 amino acids. Trimming cost V 4 bases and J 5 bases; bases outside gene matches: 9. The CDR3: CASSSRTSTLETQYF. The CDR3 bases are TGTGCCAGCAGCTCGAGGACTAGCACCCTGGAGACCCAGTACTTC.

J is TRBJ2-5 and V is TRBV9; no clear D gene. TRBJ2-7 matches the DNA end more closely, so the J call is doubtful. Germline-derived CDR1 and CDR2 are SGDLS and YYNGEE. The CDR3 consists of 15 residues. CDR3 residues: CASSVGAGYVYEQYF. CDR3 in DNA: TGTGCCAGCAGCGTAGGGGCAGGCTATGTCTACGAGCAGTACTTC.

The chain carries TRBV7-8 and TRBJ1-1; D remains ambiguous. V lost 3 bases to trimming and J lost 5 bases, with 16 bases between them. Germline loops: CDR1 SGHVS, CDR2 FQNEAQ. CDR3 size: 15 residues. The CDR3 region has the DNA TGTGCCAGCAGCTTGGGTCCCTTGGGAGGGACTGAAGCTTTCTTT. Translating it yields CASSLGPLGGTEAFF. Together with reference TRBV7-8 and TRBJ1-1, the CDR3 gives the full variable domain: GAGVSQSPRYKVAKRGQDVALRCDPISGHVSLFWYQQALGQGPEFLTYFQNEAQLDKSGLPSDRFFAERPEGSVSTLKIQRTQQEDSAVYLCASSLGPLGGTEAFFGQGTRLTVV.

The rearrangement joins TRBV7-3 to TRBJ2-3; 13 positions match TRBD2. V lost 4 bases to trimming and J lost 6 bases; unmatched junction nucleotides: 7. This CDR3 is built from 16 residues. From germline, CDR1 is SGHTA and CDR2 FQGTGA. CDR3 nucleotides: TGTGCCAGCAGCTACACTAGCGGGGGGGCTGGCGATACGCAGTATTTT. This gives the protein CASSYTSGGAGDTQYF.

This rearrangement joins TRBV7-9 to TRBJ2-1; D perhaps matches TRBD1 (5 bases). CDR1 is SEHNR, CDR2 FQNEAQ, per germline (reference sequence). Trimming cost V 4 bases and J 9 bases, with 13 bases left between them. The CDR3 spans 13 residues. This chain's CDR3 is CASSSLGRGEQFF. Written as DNA, the CDR3 is TGTGCCAGCAGCTCACTGGGGCGCGGTGAGCAGTTCTTC.

The chain combines TRBV4-1 with TRBJ2-1; 13 positions agree with TRBD2. Germline CDR1 reads MGHRA; CDR2 reads YSYEKL. The CDR3 is made up of 17 amino acids. V was clipped by 1 base and J by 5 bases; unmatched bases: 5. CDR3 nucleotides: TGCGCCAGCAGCCAAGTGAGACTAGCGGGGGGCAACAATGAGCAGTTCTTC. Its translation: CASSQVRLAGGNNEQFF.

The genes are TRBV18 and TRBJ1-1; TRBD1 might be the D (5 bases). This CDR3 contains 13 residues. V lost 2 bases to trimming and J lost 4 bases, with 8 bases between them. CDR1 KGHSH and CDR2 LQKENI come from the germline V gene. The DNA of the CDR3 is TGTGCCAGCTCACCAAAAGGGGTCACTGAAGCTTTCTTT. It codes for CASSPKGVTEAFF.

The rearrangement uses TRBV6-5 and TRBJ1-6, with D possibly TRBD1 on 5 matching bases. This CDR3 is built from 14 residues. V was pared by 6 bases and J by 8 bases, with 14 bases between. Per germline, CDR1 MNHEY and CDR2 SVGAGI. CDR3 in DNA: TGTGCCAGCAGGCAGGGCGAGTGGGATTCACCCCTCCACTTT. Residues: CASRQGEWDSPLHF.

The chain links TRBV5-6 to TRBJ2-3, with 9 bases lining up with TRBD2. Per germline, CDR1 SGHDT and CDR2 YYEEEE. Trimming at V came to 3 bases and at J to 4 bases, leaving 9 bases not matched to a gene. CDR3 length equals 16 residues. The chain's CDR3 is CASSWSGLASPDTQYF. CDR3 DNA sequence: TGTGCCAGCAGCTGGAGCGGACTAGCGTCTCCAGATACGCAGTATTTT.

For the CDR3, the DNA is TGTGCCAGCAGCCGCCTCCCGGGACAGGGGGCCTTTAGCACTGAAGCTTTCTTT. It yields the protein CASSRLPGQGAFSTEAFF. V usage is TRBV4-2 and J usage is TRBJ1-1, with 12 bases fitting TRBD1. The CDR3 runs to 18 residues. V shed 4 bases and J 4 bases; nucleotides not matched to a gene: 13. Germline V gene data show CDR1 as LGHNA and CDR2 as YNFKEQ.

The J gene is TRBJ1-1, the V gene TRBV5-1; D possibly corresponds to TRBD1 (5 bases). The germline V and J ends were trimmed by 2 bases and 3 bases, with 8 bases remaining between them. This CDR3 spans 13 amino acids. Germline V gene sequence: CDR1 SGHRS, CDR2 YFSETQ. The CDR3 protein is CASSFGGDTEAFF. DNA of the CDR3: TGCGCCAGCAGCTTTGGGGGGGACACTGAAGCTTTCTTT.

The rearrangement joins TRBV29-1 to TRBJ1-1; no clear D gene. The CDR3 runs 10 residues. Trimming stripped 4 bases from V and 6 bases from J, with 6 bases between. Germline CDR1 is SQVTM and CDR2 is ANQGSEA. CDR3 in amino acids: CSVGAAEAFF. The CDR3 DNA sequence: TGCAGCGTTGGGGCAGCTGAAGCTTTCTTT.

In nucleotides, the CDR3 is TGTGCCAGCAGCCAAGGGGGCAGGGGAGGCTACACCTTC. Its translation is CASSQGGRGGYTF. The chain employs TRBV14 and TRBJ1-2; perhaps TRBD1 as D (6 bases). CDR1 SGHDN and CDR2 FVKESK come from the germline V gene. This CDR3 region has 13 residues. Trimming left V 1 base short and J 8 bases short, with 11 bases between.

The gene calls are TRBV29-1 and TRBJ2-5, with TRBD1 as a possible D gene (5 bases). Trimming pared 7 bases from V and 0 bases from J, leaving 9 bases between. The CDR3 spans 12 residues. The germline CDR1 and CDR2 sequences are SQVTM and ANQGSEA. CDR3 DNA sequence: TGCAGCGGACAGACCGACCAAGAGACCCAGTACTTC. Translating it yields CSGQTDQETQYF.

J is TRBJ1-5 and V is TRBV21-1; the table's D gene call, TRBD1, was not cross checked with the DNA. TRBV21-1 is a pseudogene. The CDR3 spans 13 residues. CDR3 residues: CASNFETVQPQHF. In nucleotides, the CDR3 is TGTGCCAGCAACTTCGAGACAGTACAGCCCCAGCATTTT.

This clone was seen a single time. V and J are TRBV7-2 and TRBJ1-3, with TRBD1 identical over 8 bases. Germline CDR1 reads SGHTA; CDR2 reads FQGNSA. The CDR3 loop spans 16 amino acids. V was clipped by 4 bases and J by 2 bases; unmatched bases: 7. Here the CDR3 DNA reads TGTGCCAGCAGCTCCAGGGGGCATGGAGCTGGAAACACCATATATTTT. Translating gives CASSSRGHGAGNTIYF.

The chain carries TRBV19 and TRBJ1-5, with 11 bases that match TRBD1. The CDR3 runs to 13 residues. The trim removed 11 bases at V and 4 bases at J, leaving 4 bases unmatched. From germline, CDR1 is LNHDA and CDR2 SQIVND (reference sequence). CDR3 sequence reads: CAARDRGNQPQHF. The CDR3, as DNA: TGTGCCGCCCGGGACAGGGGGAATCAGCCCCAGCATTTT.

This chain joins TRBV18 and TRBJ2-1, with 10 bases fitting TRBD2. The CDR3 covers 15 residues. V dropped 6 bases and J dropped 5; count of bases not matched to a gene: 7. CDR1 is KGHSH and CDR2 is LQKENI in the germline V gene. The CDR3 loop reads CASSSGLARNNEQFF. CDR3 nucleotide sequence: TGTGCCAGCTCGTCGGGACTAGCGAGGAACAATGAGCAGTTCTTC.

The V and J genes are TRBV19 and TRBJ1-5, with 8 bases that match TRBD1. This CDR3 is built from 13 residues. Germline CDR1 LNHDA, CDR2 SQIVND (reference sequence). V gave up 8 bases and J gave up 4 bases; unmatched junction bases: 4. CDR3 residues: CASEQGGNQPQHF. CDR3 nucleotides: TGTGCCAGTGAACAGGGGGGGAATCAGCCCCAGCATTTT.

The rearrangement joins TRBV4-1 to TRBJ1-5; maybe TRBD1 (6 bases). The CDR3 sequence is 15 residues long. V gave up 4 bases and J gave up 6 bases, with 16 bases separating them. Germline-derived CDR1 and CDR2 are MGHRA and YSYEKL. CDR3 region: CASSLGTLNLQPQHF. For the CDR3, the DNA is TGCGCCAGCAGCCTAGGGACATTGAACCTTCAGCCCCAGCATTTT.

This sequence joins TRBV5-6 and TRBJ2-7; tentatively, D is TRBD1 (5 bases). In germline, CDR1 is SGHDT, CDR2 YYEEEE. The CDR3 consists of 14 residues. V lost 4 bases to trimming and J lost 1 base, with 12 bases between them. The CDR3 DNA reads TGTGCCAGCAGCCCGGCTGGGGCGTCCTACGAGCAGTACTTC. This translates into CASSPAGASYEQYF.

This clone was recorded a few times. The V and J genes are TRBV2 and TRBJ1-1; D is possibly TRBD1 (6 bases). Trimming took 3 bases from V and 0 from J, leaving 20 bases between them. Germline CDR1 and CDR2: SNHLY and FYNNEI. The CDR3 is made up of 18 amino acids. The CDR3 DNA sequence: TGTGCCAGCAGTGAGGGGACACCCTCGGGAATCATGAACACTGAAGCTTTCTTT. Amino acid sequence: CASSEGTPSGIMNTEAFF.

The CDR3 DNA follows: TGCAGTGCTAGCAAAAACACTGAAGCTTTCTTT. This translates into CSASKNTEAFF. The chain links TRBV20-1 to TRBJ1-1, with unresolved D. Germline CDR1 DFQATT, CDR2 SNEGSKA (reference sequence). The CDR3 loop spans 11 amino acids. The ends were cut back, 3 bases at V and 2 bases at J, with 4 bases in the middle.

The chain has TRBV4-1 and TRBJ2-3; D is uncertain. V lost 1 base, J lost 1 base, and 15 bases lay in between. In germline, CDR1 is MGHRA, CDR2 YSYEKL. There are 17 residues in the CDR3. CDR3 protein: CASSQVSDTLGTDTQYF. Written as DNA, the CDR3 is TGCGCCAGCAGCCAAGTTTCAGATACCCTCGGCACAGATACGCAGTATTTT.

CDR3 sequence (DNA): TGTGCCATCAGCAGGGGGGAATCGCACGAGCAGTACTTC. Translating gives CAISRGESHEQYF. The V call is TRBV10-3, the J call TRBJ2-7, with D maybe TRBD1 (7 bases). The CDR3 contains 13 residues. V gave up 6 bases and J gave up 5 bases, with 14 bases separating them. Germline loops: CDR1 ENHRY, CDR2 SYGVKD.